The 23 T cell receptor beta chains presented below share a single source sample, sequenced in a study of blood T cells in healthy people across ages. Next came a second PCR, run for about 7 to 12 cycles, which used a sample-barcoded 5' primer along with a J-beta primer mix. Via MiXCR, TCRdb re-called the 5' RACE reads, giving one row per CDR3 protein. This sample yields 550,000 to 750,000 distinct CDR3 sequences, of which roughly 20% are seen a single time; roughly 3.6% belongs to the top ten. The source material was blood. The receptors come from a man between 65 and 85 years old in good health.

Concerning this clonotype: Since a much larger clone is just one base distant, this may be a read error. The chain employs TRBV7-9 and TRBJ1-2; D is possibly TRBD1 (5 bases). The CDR3 totals 14 residues. Germline V lookup: CDR1 SEHNR, CDR2 FQNEAQ (reference sequence). Trimming stripped 5 bases from V and 4 bases from J, with 14 bases between. The CDR3 nucleotides read TGTGCCAGCAGCCTCCAAGGGGTTTCCTATGGCTACACCTTC. Amino acids: CASSLQGVSYGYTF.

The chain is built from TRBV5-1 and TRBJ2-2, with D perhaps TRBD2 (6 bases). Looked up from germline, CDR1 is SGHRS and CDR2 is YFSETQ. The CDR3 contains 15 residues. V dropped 1 base and J dropped 3 bases, with 10 bases sitting between them. CDR3 protein: CASSLSGGDTGELFF. For the CDR3, the DNA is TGCGCCAGCAGCTTGTCCGGAGGGGACACCGGGGAGCTGTTTTTT.

The genes are TRBV4-2 and TRBJ2-3; 8 nucleotides line up with TRBD1. Germline V gene data show CDR1 as LGHNA and CDR2 as YNFKEQ. The CDR3 has 16 amino acids. J lost 0 bases, V lost 4 bases, and 6 bases had no gene match. In nucleotides, the CDR3 is TGTGCCAGCAGCCTAGGACAGGGCGCTAGCACAGATACGCAGTATTTT. Residues: CASSLGQGASTDTQYF.

V usage is TRBV7-8 and J usage is TRBJ2-5, with TRBD1 as a possible D gene (6 bases). Germline CDR1 and CDR2: SGHVS and FQNEAQ. The CDR3 has 16 amino acids. Between the trimmed V and J ends, which lost 0 bases and 2 bases, there was a span of 13 bases. The CDR3 nucleotides read TGTGCCAGCAGCTTAGCGCGTCGGACAGAGCAAGAGACCCAGTACTTC. Encoded protein: CASSLARRTEQETQYF.

This clonotype was detected only a few times. The chain has TRBV10-3 and TRBJ2-7; possible D gene TRBD2, 6 bases. This CDR3 spans 16 amino acids. V was shortened by 3 bases and J by 4 bases, with 19 bases between the two germline ends. CDR1 and CDR2 from the germline V gene are ENHRY and SYGVKD. This chain's CDR3 is CAISDPKRTGTYEQYF. In DNA, the CDR3 is TGTGCCATCAGTGACCCGAAGAGGACTGGGACTTACGAGCAGTACTTC.

V is TRBV5-1 and J is TRBJ2-6; TRBD2 is a possible D gene (5 bases). The V and J ends lost 4 bases and 0 bases respectively, with 20 bases between them. Germline CDR1 reads SGHRS; CDR2 reads YFSETQ. The CDR3 spans 19 residues. The CDR3 DNA sequence: TGCGCCAGCAGCCCCGGGATTCTTCCTACTTACTCTGGGGCCAACGTCCTGACTTTC. Its translation is CASSPGILPTYSGANVLTF.

This clonotype was counted a few times. The V and J genes are TRBV3-1 and TRBJ2-5; perhaps TRBD2 as D (5 bases). Gene TRBJ2-1 matches the end of the DNA better, so the J call may be wrong. Germline V lookup: CDR1 LGHDT, CDR2 YNNKEL (reference sequence). CDR3 length equals 16 residues. As DNA, the CDR3 is TGTGCCAGCAGCCAAGATACAGCGGAATCTTACAATGAGCAGTTCTTC. This gives the protein CASSQDTAESYNEQFF.

This clonotype has more than one count but fewer than ten. V usage is TRBV7-2 and J usage is TRBJ1-1, with D maybe TRBD1 (5 bases). CDR3 size: 14 residues. V was shortened by 7 bases and J by 3 bases, with 15 bases between the two germline ends. The germline gives CDR1 SGHTA, CDR2 FQGNSA. This chain's CDR3 is CASTKLTEYTEAFF. The CDR3 coding sequence is TGTGCCAGCACCAAGCTGACAGAGTACACTGAAGCTTTCTTT.

This chain joins TRBV5-1 and TRBJ1-2; a possible D gene is TRBD1 (5 bases). Germline CDR1 is SGHRS and CDR2 is YFSETQ. This CDR3 is 12 amino acids long. Trimming left V 5 bases short and J 8 bases short, with 13 bases between. The CDR3 DNA sequence: TGCGCCAGCAGTTCTCAGGGTTCGGGCTACACCTTC. It encodes CASSSQGSGYTF.

In its sample, this clonotype was seen many times. V usage is TRBV7-2 and J usage is TRBJ2-3; 8 nucleotides line up with TRBD2. This CDR3 spans 14 amino acids. Unmatched junction bases numbered 4, after V lost 1 base and J lost 7 bases. Germline CDR1 is SGHTA and CDR2 is FQGNSA. This chain's CDR3 is CASSLGGRTYTQYF. The CDR3 DNA sequence: TGTGCCAGCAGCTTAGGCGGGAGGACGTATACGCAGTATTTT.

The chain uses TRBV7-2 and TRBJ2-5; D is possibly TRBD1 (5 bases). The length of the CDR3 is 16 residues. Germline CDR1 SGHTA, CDR2 FQGNSA. The V and J ends lost 0 bases and 3 bases respectively, with 14 bases between them. As DNA, the CDR3 is TGTGCCAGCAGCTTAGCCGGTAGGGGTACCGAAGAGACCCAGTACTTC. It yields the protein CASSLAGRGTEETQYF.

This clonotype was counted only a few times. The V and J genes are TRBV12-3 or TRBV12-4 and TRBJ2-2, with D hard to call. Deletions cut 2 bases from V and 0 bases from J, with 10 bases between. The CDR3 is 16 residues long. The CDR3 here is CASSLSGFANTGELFF. Here the CDR3 DNA reads TGTGCCAGCAGTTTATCGGGTTTCGCGAACACCGGGGAGCTGTTTTTT.

This clonotype was detected a few times. The rearrangement joins TRBV2 to TRBJ2-1; the match to TRBD2 covers 8 bases. The CDR3 extends over 16 amino acids. Germline CDR1 SNHLY, CDR2 FYNNEI. After removal of 7 bases from V and 5 bases from J, the junction contained 13 bases not matched to a gene. Written as DNA, the CDR3 is TGTGCCAGCACCCTAGAGAGACTAGCGCAAAACAATGAGCAGTTCTTC. This codes for CASTLERLAQNNEQFF.

The genes are TRBV7-2 and TRBJ2-3; D gene uncertain. This CDR3 is 16 amino acids long. Germline V CDR1 and CDR2: SGHTA, FQGNSA. V was shortened by 0 bases and J by 0 bases, with 10 bases between the two germline ends. The CDR3 DNA follows: TGTGCCAGCAGCTTAGCCAAGGACGGTAGCACAGATACGCAGTATTTT. Its translation is CASSLAKDGSTDTQYF.

CDR3 coding DNA: TGCAGTGCTAGAGCCCAACAGGGGTGGCCCTACGAGCAGTACTTC. This translates into CSARAQQGWPYEQYF. V gene TRBV20-1 combines with J gene TRBJ2-5, with 7 bases identical to TRBD1. The DNA end is more similar to TRBJ2-7, so the J call may be wrong. CDR3 size: 15 residues. CDR1 DFQATT and CDR2 SNEGSKA come from the germline V gene (reference sequence).

J is TRBJ1-4 and V is TRBV29-1, with TRBD1 identical over 10 bases. Germline assignment: CDR1 SQVTM and CDR2 ANQGSEA. CDR3 length equals 16 residues. V gave up 5 bases and J gave up 10 bases; unmatched junction bases: 16. The CDR3 here is CSVQFIIGTGEGKLFF. The CDR3 DNA reads as TGCAGCGTTCAATTTATAATCGGGACAGGGGAAGGAAAACTGTTTTTT.

CDR3 sequence: CASSFTGPTYEQYF. The CDR3, as DNA: TGCGCCAGCAGCTTTACAGGGCCCACCTACGAGCAGTACTTC. The chain has TRBV5-1 and TRBJ2-7; possibly TRBD1 for D (6 bases). This CDR3 has 14 residues. The V gene's germline CDR1 is SGHRS and CDR2 YFSETQ. Trimming removed 2 bases at V and 2 bases at J, with 11 bases between.

The chain has TRBV6-6 and TRBJ1-2; tentative D call: TRBD1 (5 bases). The V gene lost 11 bases and the J gene lost 8 bases, with 21 bases spanning the gap. Germline V gene data show CDR1 as MNHNY and CDR2 as SVGAGI (reference sequence). The CDR3 spans 13 residues. CDR3 sequence reads: CASRGAGGDGYTF. CDR3 DNA: TGTGCCTCCAGAGGGGCGGGGGGTGACGGCTACACCTTC.

This clonotype was detected ten times or more. V usage is TRBV7-3 and J usage is TRBJ2-5; D is undetermined. CDR1 SGHTA and CDR2 FQGTGA come from the germline V gene. CDR3 size: 13 residues. V was shortened by 1 base and J by 4 bases, with 7 bases between the two germline ends. The CDR3 DNA is TGTGCCAGCAGCTTAAATACGGGAGAGACCCAGTACTTC. This gives the protein CASSLNTGETQYF.

A note on this clonotype: Germline and junction disagree at one end, which may indicate a read error. The chain joins TRBV28 to TRBJ1-4, with a possible D match to TRBD1 (5 bases). Germline CDR1 and CDR2: MDHEN and SYDVKM. CDR3 length equals 21 residues. CDR3 in amino acids: CASRLFGPTGTISATNEKLFF. CDR3 DNA: TGTGCCAGCCGTTTATTCGGCCCAACAGGCACTATCTCTGCAACTAATGAAAAACTGTTTTTT.

This clonotype was seen repeatedly, ten times or more. The CDR3 sequence is CASSLDLRAPYEQYF. CDR3 in DNA: TGTGCCAGCAGTCTCGATCTCAGGGCACCCTACGAGCAGTACTTC. The V and J genes are TRBV28 and TRBJ2-7, with a tentative D call TRBD1 (5 bases). This CDR3 comprises 15 residues. From germline, CDR1 is MDHEN and CDR2 SYDVKM. Trimming took 5 bases from V and 2 from J, leaving 16 bases between them.

The genes are TRBV5-4 and TRBJ2-5, with TRBD2 matching over 11 bases. Germline V gene sequence: CDR1 SGHNT, CDR2 YYREEE (reference sequence). The V segment lost 4 bases and the J segment 1 base; nucleotides outside the gene matches: 15. There are 19 residues in the CDR3. The CDR3 nucleotides are TGTGCCAGCAGCAGAATCATAGCGGGAGGGCCTTTGTTCCAAGAGACCCAGTACTTC. Its protein is CASSRIIAGGPLFQETQYF.

This clonotype was picked up a small number of times. This sequence joins TRBV20-1 and TRBJ2-1; 9 bases match TRBD2. This CDR3 has 15 amino acids. Trimming took 3 bases from V and 7 from J; bases not matched to a gene: 10. Per the germline V gene, CDR1 is DFQATT and CDR2 is SNEGSKA (reference sequence). Here the CDR3 reads CSARDMASGKNEQFF. For the CDR3, the DNA is TGCAGTGCTAGGGATATGGCTAGCGGGAAGAATGAGCAGTTCTTC.